This T cell receptor (beta chain) comes out of a study of high-grade serous ovarian cancer treatment subgroups. For the study at large: Mean per sample: around 13,000 reads, around 7,300 unique TCR beta rearrangements.

Concerning this clone itself: Its cognate antigen is unknown.

Tumor samples were taken before definitive surgery or chemotherapy. This CDR3 is 19 amino acids long. Per germline, CDR1 MGHRA and CDR2 YSYEKL. V was shortened by 0 bases and J by 0 bases, with 15 bases between the two germline ends. TCRdb's copy holds only in-frame clones and misses some; the assay was immunoSEQ multiplex PCR. This sample carries about 4,100 clones, more than 65% of them seen once, and the ten largest clones take approximately 12%. Broader study findings: Different patients shared almost no repertoire; same-patient tumors shared about 0.11 to 0.79. CDR1 and CDR2 were left unanalyzed; analyses focused on CDR3. Clonal relatedness tracked neoantigen level, and by trend copy number and mutation load.

V and J are TRBV4-1 and TRBJ1-6, with TRBD1 as a possible D gene (6 bases). This receptor was taken from a human donor with high-grade serous ovarian cancer. The specimen was tumor tissue. The CDR3 coding sequence is TGCGCCAGCAGCCAAGACCCCGGACAGTCAAGCTCCTATAATTCACCCCTCCACTTT. Protein: CASSQDPGQSSSYNSPLHF.